Listed below are T cell receptor beta chains from one sample, sequenced in a study of T cells after yellow fever vaccination. TCRdb fed the 5' RACE reads into MiXCR, producing one record per CDR3 protein. The table has fewer than 150,000 distinct CDR3 sequences, roughly 6.8% seen once. Sequences were derived from CD4+ T cells sorted from PBMCs, sampled roughly 46 days after the first yellow fever vaccination. The receptors come from a man aged 18 to 29 who received the YFV17D yellow fever vaccine. Both conserved end residues are part of each CDR3. The D gene is left open where the match is weak. Clone size, where shown, is once, few, many, or a class for clones that have expanded.

CDR3: CSEIQGNTDTQYF
DNA: TGCAGCGAAATCCAGGGGAACACAGATACGCAGTATTTT
size: many
V: TRBV29-1
J: TRBJ2-3
D: .

CDR3: CASSLDILEQYF
DNA: TGTGCCAGCAGCTTAGATATCCTCGAGCAGTACTTC
size: many
V: TRBV11-2
J: TRBJ2-7
D: .

CDR3: CASSLGWQDGYTF
DNA: TGTGCCAGCAGTTTAGGGTGGCAGGATGGCTACACCTTC
size: many
V: TRBV28
J: TRBJ1-2
D: .

CDR3: CASSLSQYNEQFF
DNA: TGCGCCAGCAGCCTAAGCCAATACAATGAGCAGTTCTTC
size: many
V: TRBV4-3
J: TRBJ2-1
D: .

CDR3: CASSPWVNTEAFF
DNA: TGTGCCAGCAGCCCTTGGGTGAACACTGAAGCTTTCTTT
size: many
V: TRBV3-1
J: TRBJ1-1
D: .

CDR3: CASSLAGRGSRAFF
DNA: TGCGCCAGCAGCTTGGCGGGCAGGGGCTCAAGGGCTTTCTTT
size: many
V: TRBV5-1
J: TRBJ1-1
D: .

CDR3: CASSSGGAQTYEQYF
DNA: TGTGCCAGCAGCTCTGGCGGGGCTCAGACCTACGAGCAGTACTTC
size: many
V: TRBV9
J: TRBJ2-7
D: .

CDR3: CASSLALGQGNYGYTF
DNA: TGTGCCAGCAGCTTAGCGCTGGGGCAGGGTAACTATGGCTACACCTTC
size: few
V: TRBV7-2
J: TRBJ1-2
D: .

CDR3: CASSLMTVTYNEQFF
DNA: TGTGCCAGCAGCTTGATGACAGTTACCTACAATGAGCAGTTCTTC
size: many
V: TRBV7-9
J: TRBJ2-1
D: .

CDR3: CASSPSGTGITDTQYF
DNA: TGCGCCAGCAGCCCGAGCGGAACAGGGATCACAGATACGCAGTATTTT
size: .
V: TRBV4-1
J: TRBJ2-3
D: .

CDR3: CVSSLVGGPSTDTQYF
DNA: TGTGTCAGCAGCTTAGTAGGGGGCCCTAGCACAGATACGCAGTATTTT
size: .
V: TRBV7-8
J: TRBJ2-3
D: TRBD1

CDR3: CASSYPKGTGIGETQYF
DNA: TGTGCCAGCAGTTACCCTAAGGGGACGGGGATAGGAGAGACCCAGTACTTC
size: few
V: TRBV6-5
J: TRBJ2-5
D: .

CDR3: CASSEESGNGETQYF
DNA: TGTGCCAGCAGTGAAGAGTCAGGGAATGGGGAGACCCAGTACTTC
size: many
V: TRBV2
J: TRBJ2-5
D: .

CDR3: CASSLDAGGGTEAFF
DNA: TGCGCCAGCAGCTTGGATGCAGGCGGAGGGACTGAAGCTTTCTTT
size: many
V: TRBV5-1
J: TRBJ1-1
D: .

CDR3: CASRSRLAGGTIQYF
DNA: TGTGCCAGTAGAAGCAGACTAGCGGGGGGCACCATTCAGTACTTC
size: few
V: TRBV19
J: TRBJ2-4
D: TRBD2

CDR3: CASSRAEREKLFF
DNA: TGCGCCAGCAGTCGGGCAGAAAGGGAAAAACTGTTTTTT
size: many
V: TRBV23-1
J: TRBJ1-4
D: .

CDR3: CASSKGQGLETQYF
DNA: TGCGCCAGCAGCAAAGGACAGGGCTTAGAGACCCAGTACTTC
size: many
V: TRBV5-1
J: TRBJ2-5
D: TRBD1

CDR3: CSARGLAYQETQYF
DNA: TGCAGTGCTAGAGGACTAGCATACCAAGAGACCCAGTACTTC
size: few
V: TRBV20-1
J: TRBJ2-5
D: TRBD2

CDR3: CASSIGLNTGELFF
DNA: TGTGCCAGTAGTATAGGGCTGAACACCGGGGAGCTGTTTTTT
size: many
V: TRBV19
J: TRBJ2-2
D: .

CDR3: CASSLGLWMETQYF
DNA: TGCGCCAGCAGCTTGGGTTTATGGATGGAGACCCAGTACTTC
size: few
V: TRBV5-1
J: TRBJ2-5
D: .

CDR3: CASSNPGTGRNEQFF
DNA: TGTGCCAGCAGCAACCCCGGGACAGGGAGGAATGAGCAGTTCTTC
size: many
V: TRBV7-2
J: TRBJ2-1
D: TRBD1

CDR3: CAIMGEALNTEAFF
DNA: TGTGCCATCATGGGGGAGGCCCTGAACACTGAAGCTTTCTTT
size: .
V: TRBV10-3
J: TRBJ1-1
D: .

CDR3: CAWSIGETQYF
DNA: TGTGCCTGGAGTATAGGGGAGACCCAGTACTTC
size: many
V: TRBV30
J: TRBJ2-5
D: .

CDR3: CASSSGWSTEAFF
DNA: TGTGCCAGCAGTTCCGGGTGGAGCACTGAAGCTTTCTTT
size: many
V: TRBV12-3/TRBV12-4
J: TRBJ1-1
D: .

CDR3: CASSFTPNTEAFF
DNA: TGTGCCAGCAGCTTTACACCGAACACTGAAGCTTTCTTT
size: many
V: TRBV7-3
J: TRBJ1-1
D: .

CDR3: CASSPMITNEKLFF
DNA: TGTGCCAGCAGTCCTATGATAACTAATGAAAAACTGTTTTTT
size: many
V: TRBV27
J: TRBJ1-4
D: .

CDR3: CASSLEVHQETQYF
DNA: TGTGCCAGCAGCTTAGAGGTCCACCAAGAGACCCAGTACTTC
size: .
V: TRBV7-2
J: TRBJ2-5
D: .